This entry features one T cell receptor (beta chain) sequence. Its antigen is not known. The data stem from a study of cytomegalovirus exposure and HLA in healthy donors. Points from the study as a whole: Donors belonging to an Asian-associated ancestry cluster reportedly showed fewer N-insertions in productive TCRs than the roughly 700-donor mean, according to what a later analysis found. Likely technical artifact: a cluster of highly shared sequence variants. Altogether, 160 or so TCR beta chains were recorded as cytomegalovirus-associated.

Amplification used 60 Vbeta primers and 13 Jbeta primers. TCRdb keeps only in-frame clones here, not all; method: immunoSEQ multiplex PCR. Among 280,000 or so clones listed, around nine tenths were seen once. Input material: PBMCs. This sequence originates from a woman under 30 in good health and CMV-seronegative.

The chain's CDR3 is CASSLLRAGETQYF. In DNA, the CDR3 is TGCGCCAGCAGCTTGCTCCGGGCGGGGGAGACCCAGTACTTC. This chain links TRBV5-1 with TRBJ2-5; possibly TRBD2 for D (6 bases). Deletions cut 1 base from V and 5 bases from J, with 12 bases between. Germline CDR1 and CDR2: SGHRS and YFSETQ. CDR3 size: 14 residues.